The rows below give T cell receptor beta chains drawn from one sample of a study of blood T cells in healthy people across ages. TCRdb ran MiXCR on the 5' RACE reads and lists one entry per CDR3 protein. The table includes around 1,900,000 distinct CDR3 sequences, roughly two fifths detected once. The sample was blood. The receptors shown here come from a human donor in good health. CDR3s include the opening cysteine and the closing phenylalanine or tryptophan. Part of the rows lack a size; the others show once, few, many or a class for expanded clones.

length | V | size | CDR3
17 | TRBV6-2/TRBV6-3 | - | CASTDPSDEISYNEQFF
13 | TRBV29-1 | - | CSVEPAACSPLHF
16 | TRBV5-1 | few | CASSLEAGEQVNEQFF
13 | TRBV6-5 | few | CASSYAQHTEAFF
14 | TRBV11-3 | - | CASSLRTSGGTQYF
13 | TRBV16 | - | CASLHVNTDTQYF
16 | TRBV18 | - | CASSGQPRMSSYEQYF
16 | TRBV7-8 | few | CASSIQGFSEYYGYTF
14 | TRBV11-2 | - | CASSLLGIAGELFF
15 | TRBV6-6 | - | CASSKGGFGANVLTF
15 | TRBV11-1 | - | CASSLVFGAYNEQFF
19 | TRBV7-9 | - | CASTRTPTGRNRQQETQYF
14 | TRBV4-3 | few | CASSQDVLPYEQYF
15 | TRBV7-3 | - | CTSSLGGQSSYEQYF
13 | TRBV29-1 | many | CSVGGTVTYEQYF
12 | TRBV29-1 | few | CSVDSRGAPLHF
16 | TRBV25-1 | - | CASSGPRTFFSYEQYF
14 | TRBV27 | - | CASSPRILNEKLFF
13 | TRBV5-1 | - | CASSATTNEKLFF
16 | TRBV20-1 | - | CSARDSKTDNNYGYTF
15 | TRBV28 | - | CASRPKTSGVYEQYF
16 | TRBV28 | - | CASSLGLAPPYNEQFF
15 | TRBV4-2 | few | CASSPPGVGENEQFF
15 | TRBV10-3 | few | CAISPTGLSNYGYTF
15 | TRBV12-3/TRBV12-4 | - | CASSKLAGLAETQYF
16 | TRBV3-1 | - | CASSVRIDSMNTEAFF
13 | TRBV6-6 | few | CASSYQGRYEQYF
16 | TRBV5-6 | - | CASSLTVRGYNQPQHF
12 | TRBV29-1 | - | CSAGPGFGELFF
16 | TRBV27 | once | CASSEFRGGITDTQYF
12 | TRBV10-2 | many | CASSDGGYEQYF
18 | TRBV11-2 | - | CASSQYTGGQGSYNEQFF
17 | TRBV12-3/TRBV12-4 | - | CASRPDRGRGGANVLTF
19 | TRBV7-2 | - | CASSLVVGGAPLSYNEQFF
17 | TRBV14 | - | CASGLLGAAGGWGEQFF
13 | TRBV7-2 | - | CASSLEGTGTQYF